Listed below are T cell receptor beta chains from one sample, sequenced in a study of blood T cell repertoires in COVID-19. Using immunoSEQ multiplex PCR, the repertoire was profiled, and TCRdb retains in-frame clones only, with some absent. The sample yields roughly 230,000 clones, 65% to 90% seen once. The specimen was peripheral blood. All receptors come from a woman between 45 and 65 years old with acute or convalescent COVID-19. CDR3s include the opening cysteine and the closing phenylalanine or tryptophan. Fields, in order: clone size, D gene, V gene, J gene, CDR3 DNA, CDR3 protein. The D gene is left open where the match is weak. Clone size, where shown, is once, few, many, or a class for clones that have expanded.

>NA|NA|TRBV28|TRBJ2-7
TGTGCCAGCAGGCGAGGATCCTACGAGCAGTACTTC
CASRRGSYEQYF
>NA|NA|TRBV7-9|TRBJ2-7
TGTGCCAGCAGCCCCCTAGCCGGATTAGCGGACGAGCAGTACTTC
CASSPLAGLADEQYF
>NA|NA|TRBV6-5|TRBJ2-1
TGTGCCAGCAGCTCTACAGGGAGGGGTGAGCAGTTCTTC
CASSSTGRGEQFF
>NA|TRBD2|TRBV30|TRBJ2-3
TGTGCCTGGAGCCACGGACTAGCGGGAGATACGCAGTATTTT
CAWSHGLAGDTQYF
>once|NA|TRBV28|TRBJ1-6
TGTGCCAGCAAACAGAGCTCCTATAATTCACCCCTCCACTTT
CASKQSSYNSPLHF
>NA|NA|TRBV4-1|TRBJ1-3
TGCGCCAGCAGCCAAGATGGCAGGGCTAGAAACACCATATATTTT
CASSQDGRARNTIYF
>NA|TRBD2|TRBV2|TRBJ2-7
TGTGCCAGCAGTGTGGTTGCGGGGGGTTCAGTTTTTGGCGAGCAGTACTTC
CASSVVAGGSVFGEQYF
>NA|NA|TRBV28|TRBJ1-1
TGTGCCAGCAGTTTATCCCTGGGACAGAACACTGAAGCTTTCTTT
CASSLSLGQNTEAFF
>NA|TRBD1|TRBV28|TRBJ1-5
TGTGCCAGCAGTGGGACAGCAAATCAGCCCCAGCATTTT
CASSGTANQPQHF
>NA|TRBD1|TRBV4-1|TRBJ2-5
TGCGCCAGCAGCCCCGGGACAGGGTTCCAAGAGACCCAGTACTTC
CASSPGTGFQETQYF
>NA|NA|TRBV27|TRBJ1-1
TGTGCCAGCAGCCCGCTCGGTTCCCCTGAAGCTTTCTTT
CASSPLGSPEAFF
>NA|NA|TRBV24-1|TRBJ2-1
TGTGCCACCAGTGATTCAGGCAGGATCAGCTCCTACAATGAGCAGTTCTTC
CATSDSGRISSYNEQFF
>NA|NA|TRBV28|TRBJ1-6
TGTGCCAGCAGCGAATTGACAGGCTCGTCCTATAATTCACCCCTCCACTTT
CASSELTGSSYNSPLHF
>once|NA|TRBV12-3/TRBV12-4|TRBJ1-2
TGTGCCGGCAGTTCGACAGACTCCAATTGGGTCTTC
CAGSSTDSNWVF
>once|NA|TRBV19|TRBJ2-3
TGTGCCAGTAGTACAGGGACACAACCTAGCACAGATACGCAGTATTTT
CASSTGTQPSTDTQYF
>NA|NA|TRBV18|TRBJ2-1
TGTGCCAGCTCACCATTATCCGGGATCTCCTACAATGAGCAGTTCTTC
CASSPLSGISYNEQFF
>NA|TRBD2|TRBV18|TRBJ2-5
TGTGCCAGCTCACCCGTGACTAGCGGGGGGCCCGAGACCCAGTACTTC
CASSPVTSGGPETQYF
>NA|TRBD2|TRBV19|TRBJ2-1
TGTGCCAGTAGTATAGTCCGAGGGTTGCGGGAGGGGTCCTACAATGAGCAGTTCTTC
CASSIVRGLREGSYNEQFF
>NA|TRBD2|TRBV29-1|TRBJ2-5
TGCAGCGTTGAAAGCGGGGGACTCCAAGAGACCCAGTACTTC
CSVESGGLQETQYF
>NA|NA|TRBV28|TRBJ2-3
TGTGCCAGCAGTTTGCGAGCAGATACGCAGTATTTT
CASSLRADTQYF
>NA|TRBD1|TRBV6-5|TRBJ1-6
TGTGCCAGCAGTTACTCGACCGGGACAGGGAATTCACCCCTCCACTTT
CASSYSTGTGNSPLHF
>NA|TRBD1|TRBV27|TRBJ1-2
TGTGCCAGCAGTCCGGGACAGGGGGCGCCTGGCTACACCTTC
CASSPGQGAPGYTF
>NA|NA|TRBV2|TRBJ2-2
TGTGCCAGCAGTGAAGGAGGAAGGGGTAGGGCCGGGGAGCTGTTTTTT
CASSEGGRGRAGELFF
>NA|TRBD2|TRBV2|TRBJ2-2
TGTGCCAGCGGGACTAGCGGGAACACCGGGGAGCTGTTTTTT
CASGTSGNTGELFF
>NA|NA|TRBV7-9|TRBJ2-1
TGTGCCAGCAGCTTAGGGACAGTCTCCTACAATGAGCAGTTCTTC
CASSLGTVSYNEQFF
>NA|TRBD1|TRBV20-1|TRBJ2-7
TGCAGTGCTCACAGGGGGAGCGAGCAGTACTTC
CSAHRGSEQYF
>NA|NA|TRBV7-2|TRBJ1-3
TGTGCCAGCAGCTTAGTTGAGGGGGTTGGAAACACCATATATTTT
CASSLVEGVGNTIYF
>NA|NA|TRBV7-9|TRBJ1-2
TGTGCCAGCAGCCGGCTCGGGGTAGACGGCTACACCTTC
CASSRLGVDGYTF
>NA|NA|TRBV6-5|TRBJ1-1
TGTGCCAGCAGAAATGAGGTGACCACTGAAGCTTTCTTT
CASRNEVTTEAFF
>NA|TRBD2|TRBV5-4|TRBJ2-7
TGTGCCAGCAGCTTGTCCGGGAGGATCGGCGAGCAGTACTTC
CASSLSGRIGEQYF
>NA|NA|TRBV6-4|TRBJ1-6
TGTGCCAGCAGTGTTACGGGGAATAATTCACCCCTCCACTTT
CASSVTGNNSPLHF
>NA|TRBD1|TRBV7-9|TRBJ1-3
TGTGCCAGCAGCCGACAGGGGAAATATATGGACACCATATATTTT
CASSRQGKYMDTIYF
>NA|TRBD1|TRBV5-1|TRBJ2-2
TGCGCCAGCAGCTTGGTAACTATTTGCGGAGGGACAGGGGGGAGAGGGGAGCTGTTTTTT
CASSLVTICGGTGGRGELFF
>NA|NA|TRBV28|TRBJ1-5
TGTGCCAGCACCAGAGGCTGGGAAACGGGGTATAGCAATCAGCCCCAGCATTTT
CASTRGWETGYSNQPQHF
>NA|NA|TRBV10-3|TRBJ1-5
TGTGCCATCAGTGAGTCTCCGTCAGGCAATCAGCCCCAGCATTTT
CAISESPSGNQPQHF